What follows are 13 T cell receptor beta chains derived from one specimen sequenced in a study of T cells in Graves' hyperthyroidism and ophthalmopathy. What was amplified from RNA transcripts were TCR beta CDR3 regions. A first-round RT-PCR of the TCR CDR3 used the HTBI primer set. TCRdb ran MiXCR on the multiplex PCR reads and lists one entry per CDR3 protein. The table has around 600,000 distinct CDR3 sequences, 12% to 15% seen once. The sequenced sample was blood. The receptors were gathered from a woman aged 18-29 years with Graves' ophthalmopathy.

The V and J genes are TRBV5-4 and TRBJ2-7; unclear D gene. Trimming shortened V by 2 bases and J by 3 bases, and 12 bases separated the two germline ends. CDR1 and CDR2 (germline): SGHNT, YYREEE (reference sequence). The CDR3 is 14 amino acids. In DNA, the CDR3 is TGTGCCAGCAGCTTCGGACCAGGAGTCTACGAGCAGTACTTC. It encodes CASSFGPGVYEQYF.

This sequence joins TRBV6-1 and TRBJ1-5; D is ambiguous. The V end lost 6 bases, the J end lost 2 bases, and 17 bases lay between the germline ends. The CDR3 runs 16 residues. CDR1 MNHNS and CDR2 SASEGT come from the germline V gene. CDR3 bases: TGTGCCAGCAGCTCAAACAAGGTAGGCGGCAATCAGCCCCAGCATTTT. Protein: CASSSNKVGGNQPQHF.

In this sample, this clonotype turned up a few times. A much bigger clone sits one base away, suggesting this may be a read error. This sequence joins TRBV6-1 and TRBJ2-5, with D possibly being TRBD2 (5 bases). The CDR3 totals 15 residues. Trimming removed 6 bases from V and 0 bases from J, with 14 bases in between. The V gene's germline CDR1 is MNHNS and CDR2 SASEGT. CDR3 in amino acids: CASRIRWGDQETQYF. The CDR3 DNA reads TGTGCCAGCAGGATTAGATGGGGAGACCAAGAGACCCAGTACTTC.

Comments on this clonotype: A much larger clone differs from this one at a single base, so this may be a read error. This chain links TRBV12-3 or TRBV12-4 with TRBJ2-5, with a possible D match to TRBD1 (6 bases). The V and J ends lost 4 bases and 4 bases respectively, with 10 bases between them. This CDR3 region has 13 residues. CDR3 in DNA: TGTGCCAGCAGTTCGGCAGGGGTAGAGACCCAGTACTTC. This codes for CASSSAGVETQYF.

This clonotype was seen repeatedly, ten times or more. The rearrangement uses TRBV19 and TRBJ2-5; 9 bases align to TRBD1. Losses at the gene ends were 5 bases for V and 2 bases for J; bases not matched to a gene: 9. The germline gives CDR1 LNHDA, CDR2 SQIVND (reference sequence). This CDR3 is 16 amino acids long. CDR3 DNA: TGTGCCAGTAGTCTAAAGGGGGACAGGGAACAAGAGACCCAGTACTTC. Protein sequence: CASSLKGDREQETQYF. The full variable domain, its missing parts supplied by reference TRBV19 and TRBJ2-5, is DGGITQSPKYLFRKEGQNVTLSCEQNLNHDAMYWYRQDPGQGLRLIYYSQIVNDFQKGDIAEGYSVSREKKESFPLTVTSAQKNPTAFYLCASSLKGDREQETQYFGPGTRLLVL.

This clonotype occurred many times. The chain is built from TRBV7-2 and TRBJ2-7; no firm D call. Per germline, CDR1 SGHTA and CDR2 FQGNSA. The CDR3 contains 15 residues. V was shortened by 4 bases and J by 5 bases, with 18 bases between the two germline ends. The CDR3 reads CASSYRPTGRNEQYF. CDR3 DNA sequence: TGTGCCAGCAGCTACCGTCCTACGGGTAGGAACGAGCAGTACTTC.

This clonotype was counted many times. The genes are TRBV11-2 and TRBJ2-3; D is uncertain. With 5 bases removed from V and 4 bases from J, the gap between germline ends came to 16 bases. The germline gives CDR1 SGHAT, CDR2 FQNNGV. The CDR3 runs to 15 residues. CDR3 coding DNA: TGTGCCAGCAGCAAAGGGATCTCTAAGTCAGATACGCAGTATTTT. Protein sequence: CASSKGISKSDTQYF.

This sequence joins TRBV15 and TRBJ1-5, with 8 bases lining up with TRBD1. The CDR3 is made up of 13 amino acids. V was clipped by 5 bases and J by 6 bases; unmatched bases: 3. CDR1 LNHNV and CDR2 YYDKDF come from the germline V gene (reference sequence). The CDR3 region is CATSPGGFQPQHF. CDR3 DNA sequence: TGTGCCACCAGCCCAGGGGGCTTTCAGCCCCAGCATTTT.

V is TRBV12-5 and J is TRBJ2-1; a weak D match, TRBD1 (5 bases). The CDR3 is made up of 15 amino acids. Trimming removed 1 base at V and 3 bases at J, with 10 bases between. Germline CDR1 and CDR2: LGHNT and FRNRAP. The CDR3 nucleotides read TGTGCTAGTGGTTTGGGACAGTACGTCTACAATGAGCAGTTCTTC. Its translation is CASGLGQYVYNEQFF.

Here the CDR3 DNA reads TGTGCCAGCAGTTACTCCCTAACTAGCGGGAGCTACGAGCAGTACTTC. Protein: CASSYSLTSGSYEQYF. The chain is built from TRBV6-2 or TRBV6-3 and TRBJ2-7; TRBD2 matches 11 bases. The CDR3 contains 16 residues. V dropped 0 bases and J dropped 3; count of bases not matched to a gene: 4. From germline, CDR1 is MNHEY and CDR2 SVGEGT.

The chain links TRBV28 to TRBJ2-4, with a weak D call TRBD2 (7 bases). Trimming took off 4 bases at V and 6 bases at J, with 13 bases between the two ends. Germline CDR1 MDHEN, CDR2 SYDVKM. The CDR3 length is 14 residues. The CDR3 region is CASSWRGLGNIQYF. CDR3 bases: TGTGCCAGCAGTTGGCGGGGGCTGGGAAACATTCAGTACTTC.

This clonotype was seen only a few times. V and J are TRBV18 and TRBJ2-7, with 7 bases matching TRBD1. V trimming: 5 bases; J trimming: 5 bases; junction bases outside the gene matches: 12. There are 15 residues in the CDR3. Germline V gene sequence: CDR1 KGHSH, CDR2 LQKENI. CDR3 bases: TGTGCCAGCTCATCGTATTTGTATCAGGGGGACGAGCAGTACTTC. Its protein product is CASSSYLYQGDEQYF.

This clonotype has at least ten counts. The chain carries TRBV20-1 and TRBJ2-3; 12 bases are a match to TRBD2. There are 17 residues in the CDR3. The germline gives CDR1 DFQATT, CDR2 SNEGSKA (reference sequence). V dropped 6 bases and J dropped 5; count of bases not matched to a gene: 15. Here the CDR3 reads CSARTLVLTSGRDTQYF. CDR3 nucleotides: TGCAGTGCAAGAACCTTAGTACTGACTAGCGGGAGAGATACGCAGTATTTT.